This is a list of T cell receptor beta chains from one sample in a study of blood T cell repertoires in COVID-19. Clones were read by immunoSEQ multiplex PCR, and TCRdb kept only the in-frame ones, dropping some. The repertoire has about 190,000 clones, roughly 83% of them found once; the top ten carry 3.2%. The sample consisted of PBMCs or T cells enriched from blood (not recorded which). Every receptor here comes from a woman aged 25 to 39 who had recovered from COVID-19. Both conserved end residues are part of each CDR3. A D gene is named only where the DNA matches it firmly. Rows give clone size only sometimes, using once, few, many, or a class for an expanded clone.

j_gene,abundance,v_gene,d_gene,CDR3aa
TRBJ1-3,few,TRBV11-2,-,CASSLDNTRFSGNTIYF
TRBJ2-7,once,TRBV11-3,-,CASSLSGSTEQYF
TRBJ1-5,-,TRBV10-3,TRBD1,CAISPGGADGNQPQHF
TRBJ2-5,-,TRBV28,TRBD2,CASSFRGGASETQYF
TRBJ2-1,-,TRBV29-1,-,CSVRLVSNEQFF
TRBJ1-2,-,TRBV28,TRBD1,CASSFFAGGDRYTF
TRBJ1-2,-,TRBV27,-,CASSFSRVYGYTF
TRBJ2-2,-,TRBV19,-,CASSIDRGTLFF
TRBJ2-7,-,TRBV14,TRBD2,CASSRLAGGLSYEQYF
TRBJ2-1,-,TRBV6-5,TRBD2,CASSGGSPSYNEQFF
TRBJ1-1,-,TRBV19,TRBD1,CASREIYRGNTEAFF